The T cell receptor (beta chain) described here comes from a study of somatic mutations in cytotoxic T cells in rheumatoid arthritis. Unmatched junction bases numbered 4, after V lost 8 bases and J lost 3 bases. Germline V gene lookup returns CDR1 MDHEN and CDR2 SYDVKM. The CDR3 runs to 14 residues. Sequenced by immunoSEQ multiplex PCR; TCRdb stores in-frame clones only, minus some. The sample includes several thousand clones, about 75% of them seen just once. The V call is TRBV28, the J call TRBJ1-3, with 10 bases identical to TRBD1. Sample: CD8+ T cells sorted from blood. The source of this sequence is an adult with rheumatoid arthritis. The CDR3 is CASRDRGSGNTIYF. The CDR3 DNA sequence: TGTGCCAGCCGGGACAGGGGAAGTGGAAACACCATATATTTT.